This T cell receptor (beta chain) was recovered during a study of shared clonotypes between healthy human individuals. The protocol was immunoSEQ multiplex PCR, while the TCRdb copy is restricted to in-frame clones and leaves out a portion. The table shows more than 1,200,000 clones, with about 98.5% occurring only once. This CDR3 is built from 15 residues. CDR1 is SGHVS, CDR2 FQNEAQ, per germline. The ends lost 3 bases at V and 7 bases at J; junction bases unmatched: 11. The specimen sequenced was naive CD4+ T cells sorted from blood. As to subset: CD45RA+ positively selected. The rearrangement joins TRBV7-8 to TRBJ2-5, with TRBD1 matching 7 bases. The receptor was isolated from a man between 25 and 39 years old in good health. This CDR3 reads CASSLVDQGVGTQYF. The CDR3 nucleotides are TGTGCCAGCAGCTTGGTAGATCAGGGGGTGGGGACCCAGTACTTC.